Shown below are 10 T cell receptor beta chains from a single sample sequenced in a study of blood T cells in healthy people across ages. Alongside a J-beta primer mix, a sample-barcoded 5' primer served in a second PCR lasting 7 to 11 cycles. One entry per CDR3 protein results from TCRdb running MiXCR on the 5' RACE reads. The table lists over 1,500,000 distinct CDR3 sequences, about two fifths of them singletons, with under 30% in the top ten. Sequenced material: blood. The receptors stem from a human donor in good health.

The chain is built from TRBV20-1 and TRBJ2-1; D possibly uses TRBD1 or TRBD2 (6 bases each). The length of the CDR3 is 14 residues. Germline CDR1 DFQATT, CDR2 SNEGSKA (reference sequence). Trimming removed 3 bases at V and 2 bases at J, with 11 bases between. CDR3 in DNA: TGCAGTGCTAGTGGGGGGCTTCCCTACAATGAGCAGTTCTTC. It specifies CSASGGLPYNEQFF.

As DNA, the CDR3 is TGCGCCAGCAGCCGCTCCAGTGACGAGACCCAGTACTTC. Translated, it gives CASSRSSDETQYF. The chain uses TRBV4-3 and TRBJ2-5; D unclear. Germline CDR1 LGHNA, CDR2 YSLEER. The length of the CDR3 is 13 residues. V was shortened by 4 bases and J by 5 bases, with 11 bases between the two germline ends.

The rearrangement uses TRBV11-2 and TRBJ2-5; 7 positions agree with TRBD2. Losses at the gene ends were 3 bases for V and 3 bases for J; bases not matched to a gene: 28. From germline, CDR1 is SGHAT and CDR2 FQNNGV. The CDR3 has 22 amino acids. CDR3 loop: CASSFPVPGLTTEARKEETQYF. In nucleotides, the CDR3 is TGTGCCAGCAGCTTTCCCGTACCGGGACTAACAACTGAGGCCCGCAAAGAAGAGACCCAGTACTTC.

This clonotype showed up just a few times. The chain is built from TRBV14 and TRBJ1-2; 8 positions agree with TRBD1. J was trimmed by 8 bases and V by 4 bases; bases with no gene match: 12. The CDR3 has 15 amino acids. CDR1 and CDR2 from the germline V gene are SGHDN and FVKESK. CDR3 loop: CASSPGTGHRGGYTF. The CDR3 region has the DNA TGTGCCAGCAGCCCTGGGACAGGACACCGAGGGGGCTACACCTTC.

The genes are TRBV7-7 and TRBJ2-2; D gene uncertain. Germline CDR1 is SSHAT and CDR2 is FNYEAQ (reference sequence). V was trimmed by 4 bases and J by 0 bases, leaving 9 bases between them. The CDR3 length is 15 residues. The chain's CDR3 is CASSSSYANTGELFF. Here the CDR3 DNA reads TGTGCCAGCAGCTCTAGTTACGCGAACACCGGGGAGCTGTTTTTT.

The V gene is TRBV12-5, the J gene TRBJ2-2, with D perhaps matching TRBD2 (7 bases). Trimming pared 3 bases from V and 7 bases from J, leaving 33 bases between. This CDR3 is 21 amino acids long. Germline CDR1 is LGHNT and CDR2 is FRNRAP. The CDR3 sequence: CASGFTLGGGHSKSDGGELFF. The CDR3 DNA reads TGTGCTAGTGGTTTCACCTTGGGGGGGGGGCATTCTAAGTCGGACGGCGGGGAGCTGTTTTTT.

The chain recombines TRBV6-5 with TRBJ1-2; 8 bases map to TRBD1. CDR1 and CDR2 (germline): MNHEY, SVGAGI. This CDR3 region has 15 residues. V was clipped by 4 bases and J by 4 bases; unmatched bases: 8. The CDR3: CASSSHAGQGYGYTF. CDR3 DNA: TGTGCCAGCAGTTCACACGCTGGACAGGGCTATGGCTACACCTTC.

The chain links TRBV27 to TRBJ2-1; D not certain. The germline V gene has CDR1 MNHEY and CDR2 SMNVEV (reference sequence). The V gene lost 2 bases and the J gene lost 2 bases, with 7 bases spanning the gap. CDR3 length equals 14 residues. The CDR3 here is CASSLRKPYNEQFF. The DNA of the CDR3 is TGTGCCAGCAGTTTAAGGAAACCCTACAATGAGCAGTTCTTC.

This clonotype was observed a handful of times. V gene TRBV29-1 combines with J gene TRBJ2-1; D is perhaps TRBD2 (6 bases). Deletions cut 8 bases from V and 7 bases from J, with 18 bases between. The CDR3 has 13 amino acids. Germline V CDR1 and CDR2: SQVTM, ANQGSEA. In DNA, the CDR3 is TGCAGCCCCAAAGCGCTGGAGGGAAATGAGCAGTTCTTC. This codes for CSPKALEGNEQFF.

The gene calls are TRBV29-1 and TRBJ2-3; perhaps TRBD1 as D (5 bases). The germline V gene encodes CDR1 SQVTM and CDR2 ANQGSEA. Trimming took off 4 bases at V and 1 base at J, with 12 bases between the two ends. This CDR3 is 14 amino acids long. In nucleotides, the CDR3 is TGCAGCGTTGGGGGCAGACCTCGCACAGATACGCAGTATTTT. Translation gives CSVGGRPRTDTQYF.